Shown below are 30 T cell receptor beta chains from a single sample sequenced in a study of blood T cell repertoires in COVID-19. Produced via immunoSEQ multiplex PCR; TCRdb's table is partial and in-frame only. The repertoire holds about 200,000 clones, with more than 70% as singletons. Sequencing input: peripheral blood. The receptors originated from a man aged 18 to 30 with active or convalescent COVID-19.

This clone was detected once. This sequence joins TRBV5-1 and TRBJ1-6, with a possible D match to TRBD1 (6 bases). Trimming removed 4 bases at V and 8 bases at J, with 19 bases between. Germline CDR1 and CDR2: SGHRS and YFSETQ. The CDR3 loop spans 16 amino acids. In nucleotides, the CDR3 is TGCGCCAGCAGCCGTGAGCTGACAGGATCTTATTCACCCCTCCACTTT. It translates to CASSRELTGSYSPLHF.

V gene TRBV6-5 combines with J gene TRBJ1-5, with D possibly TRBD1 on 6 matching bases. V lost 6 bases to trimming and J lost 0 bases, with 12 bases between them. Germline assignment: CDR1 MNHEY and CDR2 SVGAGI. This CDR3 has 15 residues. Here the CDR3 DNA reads TGTGCCAGCAGAACAGGGATTTATAGCAATCAGCCCCAGCATTTT. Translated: CASRTGIYSNQPQHF.

The CDR3 here is CASSGTGADAFF. In DNA form, the CDR3 reads TGCGCCAGCAGCGGGACAGGGGCGGATGCTTTCTTT. The chain couples TRBV5-1 to TRBJ1-1; the match to TRBD1 covers 10 bases. The V and J ends lost 4 bases and 11 bases, in that order; junction bases with no gene match: 5. Germline CDR1 and CDR2: SGHRS and YFSETQ. The CDR3 consists of 12 residues.

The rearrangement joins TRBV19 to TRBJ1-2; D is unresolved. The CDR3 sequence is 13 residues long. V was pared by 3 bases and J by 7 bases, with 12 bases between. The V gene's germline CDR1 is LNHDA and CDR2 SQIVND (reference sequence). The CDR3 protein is CASSIQGWAGYTF. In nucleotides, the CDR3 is TGTGCCAGTAGTATTCAAGGATGGGCTGGCTACACCTTC.

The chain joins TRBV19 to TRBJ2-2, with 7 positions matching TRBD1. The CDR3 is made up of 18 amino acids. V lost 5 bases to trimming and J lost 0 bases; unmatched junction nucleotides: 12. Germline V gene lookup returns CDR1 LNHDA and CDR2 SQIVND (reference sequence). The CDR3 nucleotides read TGTGCCAGTAGTTCTCGACAGGGTCCCTACTCGAACACCGGGGAGCTGTTTTTT. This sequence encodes CASSSRQGPYSNTGELFF.

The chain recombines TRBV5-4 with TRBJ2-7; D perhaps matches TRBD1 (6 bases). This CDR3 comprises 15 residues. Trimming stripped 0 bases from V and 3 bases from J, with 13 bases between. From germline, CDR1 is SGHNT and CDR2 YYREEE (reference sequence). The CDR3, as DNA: TGTGCCAGCAGCTTGGATGGTGGGGGCAGCTACGAGCAGTACTTC. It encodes CASSLDGGGSYEQYF.

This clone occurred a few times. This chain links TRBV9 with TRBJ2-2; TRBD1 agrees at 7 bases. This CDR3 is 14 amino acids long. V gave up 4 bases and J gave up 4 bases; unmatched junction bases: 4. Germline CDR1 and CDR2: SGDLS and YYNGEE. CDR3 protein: CASSPRQGTGELFF. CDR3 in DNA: TGTGCCAGCAGCCCGAGACAGGGCACCGGGGAGCTGTTTTTT.

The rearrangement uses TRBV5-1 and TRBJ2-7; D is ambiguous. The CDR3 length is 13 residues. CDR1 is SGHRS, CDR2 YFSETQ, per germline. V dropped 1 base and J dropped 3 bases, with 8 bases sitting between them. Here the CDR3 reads CASSLMSGYEQYF. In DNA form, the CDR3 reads TGCGCCAGCAGCTTGATGTCGGGCTACGAGCAGTACTTC.

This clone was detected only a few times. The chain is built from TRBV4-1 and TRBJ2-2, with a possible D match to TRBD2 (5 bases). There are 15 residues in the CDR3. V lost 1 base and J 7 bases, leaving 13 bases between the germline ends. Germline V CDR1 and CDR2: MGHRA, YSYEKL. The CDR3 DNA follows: TGCGCCAGCAGCCAAGGGCTAGCTTTGAGCGGGGAGCTGTTTTTT. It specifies CASSQGLALSGELFF.

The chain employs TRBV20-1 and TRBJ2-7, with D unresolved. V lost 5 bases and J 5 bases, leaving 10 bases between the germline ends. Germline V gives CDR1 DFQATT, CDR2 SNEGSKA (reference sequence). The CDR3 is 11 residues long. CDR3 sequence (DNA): TGCAGTGCTGAACATCACGACGAGCAGTACTTC. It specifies CSAEHHDEQYF.

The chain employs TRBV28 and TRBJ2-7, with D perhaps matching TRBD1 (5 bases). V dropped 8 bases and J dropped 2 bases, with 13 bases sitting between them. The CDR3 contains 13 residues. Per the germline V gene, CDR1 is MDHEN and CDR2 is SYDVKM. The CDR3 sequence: CASSTLGAYEQYF. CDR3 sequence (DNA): TGTGCCAGCTCCACGTTAGGGGCCTACGAGCAGTACTTC.

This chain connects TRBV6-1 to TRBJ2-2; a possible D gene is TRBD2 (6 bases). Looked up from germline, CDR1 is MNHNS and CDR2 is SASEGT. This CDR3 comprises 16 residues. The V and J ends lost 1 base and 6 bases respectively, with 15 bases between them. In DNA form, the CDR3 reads TGTGCCAGCAGTGAAGTTCGAGCGGGCGCGGCCGGGGAGCTGTTTTTT. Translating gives CASSEVRAGAAGELFF.

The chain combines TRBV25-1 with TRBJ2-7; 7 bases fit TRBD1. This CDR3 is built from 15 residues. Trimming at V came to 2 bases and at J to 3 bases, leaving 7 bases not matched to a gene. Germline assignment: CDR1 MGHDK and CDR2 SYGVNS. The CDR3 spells CASSERQGSGYEQYF. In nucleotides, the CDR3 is TGTGCCAGCAGTGAACGACAGGGATCTGGCTACGAGCAGTACTTC.

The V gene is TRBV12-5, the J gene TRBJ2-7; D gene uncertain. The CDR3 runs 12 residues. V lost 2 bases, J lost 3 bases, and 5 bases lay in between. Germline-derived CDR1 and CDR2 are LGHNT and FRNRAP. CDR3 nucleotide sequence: TGTGCTAGTGGTTTGACTGACTACGAGCAGTACTTC. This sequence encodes CASGLTDYEQYF.

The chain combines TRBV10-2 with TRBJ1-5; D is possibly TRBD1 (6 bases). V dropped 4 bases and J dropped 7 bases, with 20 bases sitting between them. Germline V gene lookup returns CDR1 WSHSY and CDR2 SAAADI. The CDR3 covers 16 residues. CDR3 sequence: CASSASGTHVGQPQHF. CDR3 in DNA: TGCGCCAGCAGTGCCTCCGGGACACACGTAGGGCAGCCCCAGCATTTT.

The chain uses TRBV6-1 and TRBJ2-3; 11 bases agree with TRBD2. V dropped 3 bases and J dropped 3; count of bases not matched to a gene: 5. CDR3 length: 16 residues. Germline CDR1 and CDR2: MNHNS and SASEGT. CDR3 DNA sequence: TGTGCCAGCAGTGATTATAGCGGGAGGGCTACAGATACGCAGTATTTT. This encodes CASSDYSGRATDTQYF.

CDR3 bases: TGTGCCAGCAGAGCACTAGCGGGAGGGGGGACCGGGGAGCTGTTTTTT. This codes for CASRALAGGGTGELFF. The rearrangement uses TRBV7-8 and TRBJ2-2; 13 bases agree with TRBD2. Germline-derived CDR1 and CDR2 are SGHVS and FQNEAQ. The CDR3 runs to 16 residues. V dropped 6 bases and J dropped 5; count of bases not matched to a gene: 6.

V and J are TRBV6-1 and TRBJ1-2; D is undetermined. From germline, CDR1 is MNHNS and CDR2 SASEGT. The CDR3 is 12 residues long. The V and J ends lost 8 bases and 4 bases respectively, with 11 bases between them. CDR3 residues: CASVQTLYGYTF. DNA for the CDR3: TGTGCCAGCGTCCAGACTCTCTATGGCTACACCTTC.

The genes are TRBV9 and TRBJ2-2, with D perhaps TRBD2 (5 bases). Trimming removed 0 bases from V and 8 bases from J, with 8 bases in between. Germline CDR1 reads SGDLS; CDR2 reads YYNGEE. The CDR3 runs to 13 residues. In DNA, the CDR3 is TGTGCCAGCAGCGTAGCTACGGGGGGGGAGCTGTTTTTT. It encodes CASSVATGGELFF.

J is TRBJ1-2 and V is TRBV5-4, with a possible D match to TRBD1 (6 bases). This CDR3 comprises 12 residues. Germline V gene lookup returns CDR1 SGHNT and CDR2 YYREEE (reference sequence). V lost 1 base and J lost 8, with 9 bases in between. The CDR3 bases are TGTGCCAGCAGCTTGCCAGGGGAGGGCTACACCTTC. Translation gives CASSLPGEGYTF.

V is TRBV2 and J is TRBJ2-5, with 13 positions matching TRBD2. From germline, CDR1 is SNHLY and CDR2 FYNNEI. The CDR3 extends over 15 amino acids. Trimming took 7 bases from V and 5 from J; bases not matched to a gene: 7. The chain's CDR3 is CASTRGLAGEETQYF. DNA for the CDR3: TGTGCCAGCACTCGAGGACTAGCGGGAGAGGAGACCCAGTACTTC.

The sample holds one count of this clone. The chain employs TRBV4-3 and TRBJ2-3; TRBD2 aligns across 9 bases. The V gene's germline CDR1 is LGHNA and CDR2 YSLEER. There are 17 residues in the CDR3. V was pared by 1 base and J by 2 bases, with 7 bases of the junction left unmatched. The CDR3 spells CASSQVGLATATDTQYF. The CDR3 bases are TGCGCCAGCAGCCAAGTAGGACTAGCGACCGCCACAGATACGCAGTATTTT.

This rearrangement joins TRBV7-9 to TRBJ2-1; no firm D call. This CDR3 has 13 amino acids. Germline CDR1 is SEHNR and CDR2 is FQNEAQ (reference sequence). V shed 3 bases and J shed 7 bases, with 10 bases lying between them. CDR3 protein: CASSFVERNEQFF. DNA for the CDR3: TGTGCCAGCAGCTTTGTAGAGAGGAATGAGCAGTTCTTC.

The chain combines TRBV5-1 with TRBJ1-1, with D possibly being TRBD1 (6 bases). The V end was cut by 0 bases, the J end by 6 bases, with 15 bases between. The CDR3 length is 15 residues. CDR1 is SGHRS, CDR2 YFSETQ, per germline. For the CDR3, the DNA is TGCGCCAGCAGCTTGGATTACAGGGAAGGGGCTGAAGCTTTCTTT. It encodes CASSLDYREGAEAFF.

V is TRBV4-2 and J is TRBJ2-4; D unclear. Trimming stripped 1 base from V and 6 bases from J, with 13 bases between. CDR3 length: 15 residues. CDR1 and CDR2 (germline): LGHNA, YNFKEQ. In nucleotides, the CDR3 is TGTGCCAGCAGCCAAGTGAAGTCCGCAGGAAACATTCAGTACTTC. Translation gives CASSQVKSAGNIQYF.

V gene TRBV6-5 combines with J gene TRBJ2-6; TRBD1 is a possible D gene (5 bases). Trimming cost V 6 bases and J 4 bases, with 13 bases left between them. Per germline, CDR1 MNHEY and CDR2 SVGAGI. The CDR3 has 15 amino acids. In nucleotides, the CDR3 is TGTGCCAGCAGCCTCCAGGGTTCCGGGGCCAACGTCCTGACTTTC. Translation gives CASSLQGSGANVLTF.

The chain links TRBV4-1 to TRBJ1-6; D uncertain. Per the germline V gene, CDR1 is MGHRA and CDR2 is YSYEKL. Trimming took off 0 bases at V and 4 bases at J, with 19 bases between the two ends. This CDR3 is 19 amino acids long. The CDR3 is CASSQDFFSGVDYNSPLHF. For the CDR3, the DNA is TGCGCCAGCAGCCAAGATTTCTTTTCCGGAGTCGATTATAATTCACCCCTCCACTTT.

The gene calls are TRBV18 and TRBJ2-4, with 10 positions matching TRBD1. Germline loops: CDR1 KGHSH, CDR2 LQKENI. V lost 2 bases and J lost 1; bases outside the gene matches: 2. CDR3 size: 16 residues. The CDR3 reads CASSPRDRGAKNIQYF. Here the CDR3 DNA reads TGTGCCAGCTCACCAAGGGACAGGGGTGCCAAAAACATTCAGTACTTC.

CDR3 amino acids: CASNDRVVNQPQHF. The DNA for the CDR3 is TGTGCCAGTAACGACAGGGTTGTCAATCAGCCCCAGCATTTT. The genes are TRBV19 and TRBJ1-5; 7 bases align to TRBD1. Germline values: CDR1 LNHDA, CDR2 SQIVND (reference sequence). This CDR3 region has 14 residues. Trimming at V came to 7 bases and at J to 3 bases, leaving 6 bases not matched to a gene.

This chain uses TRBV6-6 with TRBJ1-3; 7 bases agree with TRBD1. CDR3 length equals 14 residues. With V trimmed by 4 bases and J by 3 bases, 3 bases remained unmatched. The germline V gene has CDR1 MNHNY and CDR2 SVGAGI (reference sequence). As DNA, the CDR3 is TGTGCCAGCAGTTCCCGGGACAGTGGAAACACCATATATTTT. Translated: CASSSRDSGNTIYF.